This T cell receptor beta chain is from a study of cytomegalovirus exposure and HLA in healthy donors. General study results and limits: Cytomegalovirus association was assigned to approximately 160 TCR beta chains.

The PCR was carried out with 60 Vbeta primers and 13 Jbeta primers. In the authors' methods: In a later analysis, approximately 73 million unique TCR beta chains included roughly 11 million shared by two or more donors. Sequencing used immunoSEQ multiplex PCR; TCRdb keeps in-frame clones, though not all of them. V and J calls and clone size are copied from that table; D and trimming were computed from the DNA. This table has 90,000 to 100,000 clones, approximately 70% appearing once. After removal of 6 bases from V and 1 base from J, the junction contained 7 bases not matched to a gene. CDR1 is SNHLY and CDR2 is FYNNEI in the germline V gene. This CDR3 is 15 amino acids long. With regard to this clone: The antigen is undetermined.

Sequencing was performed on PBMCs. This TCR came from a man in his forties or fifties in good health and CMV-seronegative. This sequence joins TRBV2 and TRBJ2-7, with TRBD2 matching 9 bases. CDR3 DNA: TGTGCCAGCAGGGCCGGGACTAGCTTTTCCTACGAGCAGTACTTC. It encodes CASRAGTSFSYEQYF.